This T cell receptor (beta chain) was identified during a study of T cells after yellow fever vaccination. Notes on the study in general: A minor fraction of clonotypes spanned both CD4 and CD8 compartments.

This clonotype was picked up a small number of times. Its antigen is still unknown. MiXCR, run by TCRdb on the 5' RACE reads, gives a single entry per CDR3 protein. The sample records some 320,000 distinct CDR3 sequences, less than 9.5% being singletons. Germline lookup yields CDR1 SGHVS and CDR2 FQNEAQ. The CDR3 sequence is 14 residues long. J lost 9 bases, V lost 5 bases, and 6 bases had no gene match. The TCR comes from a man aged 18 to 35 who received the YFV17D yellow fever vaccine. This sequence joins TRBV7-8 and TRBJ1-6, with TRBD1 identical over 8 bases. Sequences were derived from CD4+ T cells sorted from PBMCs, sampled 5 days after the yellow fever booster vaccination. The CDR3 sequence: CASSPDRGASPLHF. Here the CDR3 DNA reads TGTGCCAGCAGCCCCGACAGGGGAGCTTCACCCCTCCACTTT.